The 27 T cell receptor beta chains given below trace back to one sample, sequenced in a study of cytomegalovirus exposure and HLA in healthy donors. Researchers ran the PCR with 60 Vbeta and 13 Jbeta primers. Profiling relied on immunoSEQ multiplex PCR, and the TCRdb table lists in-frame clones only, not all of them. The sample shows about 200,000 clones, 75% to 85% of them seen only once. The specimen was PBMCs. These receptors all stem from a woman aged 45-65 years in good health and CMV-seronegative.

The V and J genes are TRBV11-2 and TRBJ2-1; 9 positions agree with TRBD2. The junction had 5 bases not matched to a gene; V was cut back by 3 bases and J by 2 bases. Looked up from germline, CDR1 is SGHAT and CDR2 is FQNNGV. This CDR3 spans 16 amino acids. This CDR3 is CASSLRREGTYNEQFF. CDR3 bases: TGTGCCAGCAGCTTGAGGCGGGAGGGAACCTACAATGAGCAGTTCTTC.

The rearrangement uses TRBV10-2 and TRBJ2-1; 10 positions match TRBD2. CDR3 length equals 17 residues. V gave up 3 bases and J gave up 3 bases; unmatched junction bases: 8. Germline CDR1 reads WSHSY; CDR2 reads SAAADI. The DNA for the CDR3 is TGCGCCAGCAGTGACCTGGGGGCTAGCGGGAGCTACAATGAGCAGTTCTTC. Translated, it gives CASSDLGASGSYNEQFF.

The chain is built from TRBV30 and TRBJ1-1, with D uncertain. From germline, CDR1 is GTSNPN and CDR2 SVGIG (reference sequence). V lost 1 base, J lost 0 bases, and 9 bases lay in between. The CDR3 length is 14 residues. The CDR3 here is CAWSAYTMNTEAFF. CDR3 coding DNA: TGTGCCTGGAGTGCGTATACAATGAACACTGAAGCTTTCTTT. Full variable domain (remainder filled in from reference TRBV30 and TRBJ1-1): SQTIHQWPATLVQPVGSPLSLECTVEGTSNPNLYWYRQAAGRGLQLLFYSVGIGQISSEVPQNLSASRPQDRQFILSSKKLLLSDSGFYLCAWSAYTMNTEAFFGQGTRLTVV.

With respect to this clone: Different DNA sequences within this sample yield the same CDR3. CDR3 loop: CASSPGQGYQPQHF. The DNA of the CDR3 is TGTGCCAGCAGTCCCGGACAGGGGTATCAGCCCCAGCATTTT. The chain uses TRBV28 and TRBJ1-5, with 9 bases fitting TRBD1. The CDR3 runs to 14 residues. The V segment lost 5 bases and the J segment 5 bases; nucleotides outside the gene matches: 4. CDR1 is MDHEN and CDR2 is SYDVKM in the germline V gene.

The gene calls are TRBV28 and TRBJ2-3; 8 bases fit TRBD1. CDR3 length equals 16 residues. The germline V gene encodes CDR1 MDHEN and CDR2 SYDVKM. The J segment lost 4 bases and the V segment lost 1 base, leaving 7 bases of the junction unmatched. The CDR3 sequence is CASSLFGQGAADTQYF. The CDR3 bases are TGTGCCAGCAGTTTATTCGGCCAGGGGGCCGCAGATACGCAGTATTTT.

The chain links TRBV2 to TRBJ2-5; 7 bases agree with TRBD2. The V gene end was trimmed by 6 bases and the J gene end by 5 bases; junction bases not matched to a gene: 15. Germline assignment: CDR1 SNHLY and CDR2 FYNNEI. There are 16 residues in the CDR3. The CDR3 protein is CASRAGEGVSVETQYF. The DNA for the CDR3 is TGTGCCAGCAGAGCCGGGGAGGGAGTGAGTGTGGAGACCCAGTACTTC.

Written as DNA, the CDR3 is TGTGCCAGCAGTCGCGGGACAGGGGTTGGCTATGGCTACACCTTC. Its translation: CASSRGTGVGYGYTF. The J gene is TRBJ1-2, the V gene TRBV6-5, with TRBD1 matching 10 bases. The V and J ends lost 5 bases and 4 bases, in that order; junction bases with no gene match: 7. The length of the CDR3 is 15 residues. CDR1 is MNHEY and CDR2 is SVGAGI in the germline V gene.

The V and J genes are TRBV7-9 and TRBJ1-1; D not resolved. V lost 6 bases and J lost 0, with 5 bases in between. From germline, CDR1 is SEHNR and CDR2 FQNEAQ (reference sequence). The length of the CDR3 is 12 residues. The CDR3 here is CASSPVNTEAFF. The CDR3 DNA sequence: TGTGCCAGCAGTCCAGTGAACACTGAAGCTTTCTTT. Looking up the rest from reference TRBV7-9 and TRBJ1-1 gives the full variable domain: DTGVSQNPRHKITKRGQNVTFRCDPISEHNRLYWYRQTLGQGPEFLTYFQNEAQLEKSRLLSDRFSAERPKGSFSTLEIQRTEQGDSAMYLCASSPVNTEAFFGQGTRLTVV.

This clone was found a few times. This chain connects TRBV27 to TRBJ1-2; D call uncertain. The V and J ends lost 11 bases and 5 bases respectively, with 9 bases between them. This CDR3 contains 10 residues. Per germline, CDR1 MNHEY and CDR2 SMNVEV (reference sequence). The CDR3 DNA reads as TGTGCCTTCTTGGCTTATGGCTACACCTTC. Amino acid sequence: CAFLAYGYTF.

V and J are TRBV5-1 and TRBJ2-3; 8 bases align to TRBD1. This CDR3 has 16 amino acids. V was pared by 1 base and J by 1 base, with 5 bases of the junction left unmatched. Germline CDR1 reads SGHRS; CDR2 reads YFSETQ. The CDR3 nucleotides read TGCGCCAGCAGCTTGCGGACAGGGTGGGGCACAGATACGCAGTATTTT. Residues: CASSLRTGWGTDTQYF.

This sequence joins TRBV4-3 and TRBJ1-5; D perhaps matches TRBD1 (6 bases). CDR1 is LGHNA and CDR2 is YSLEER in the germline V gene. This CDR3 region has 14 residues. Trimming pared 6 bases from V and 2 bases from J, leaving 11 bases between. In DNA form, the CDR3 reads TGCGCCAGCAGTCTCCGACAGGGCAATCAGCCCCAGCATTTT. Residues: CASSLRQGNQPQHF.

This clone was recorded once. The rearrangement joins TRBV19 to TRBJ1-5, with 9 bases lining up with TRBD1. The CDR3 covers 15 residues. Per the germline V gene, CDR1 is LNHDA and CDR2 is SQIVND (reference sequence). Trimming took 1 base from V and 7 from J; bases not matched to a gene: 5. This CDR3 reads CASSIVGQGGQPQHF. Here the CDR3 DNA reads TGTGCCAGTAGTATAGTGGGACAGGGTGGACAGCCCCAGCATTTT.

CDR3: CAWSVRGGLREEKLFF. The CDR3 DNA is TGTGCCTGGAGTGTACGCGGGGGCCTAAGGGAGGAAAAACTGTTTTTT. The chain has TRBV30 and TRBJ1-4; D is possibly TRBD1 (6 bases). The V gene lost 0 bases and the J gene lost 8 bases, with 19 bases spanning the gap. The CDR3 consists of 16 residues. The germline gives CDR1 GTSNPN, CDR2 SVGIG (reference sequence).

The chain has TRBV28 and TRBJ2-7; TRBD2 is a possible D gene (7 bases). The CDR3 spans 15 residues. With 2 bases removed from V and 3 bases from J, the gap between germline ends came to 14 bases. From germline, CDR1 is MDHEN and CDR2 SYDVKM. CDR3 in DNA: TGTGCCAGCAGTTTAGTTGGGAGGGGGGACTACGAGCAGTACTTC. It codes for CASSLVGRGDYEQYF.

The rearrangement joins TRBV18 to TRBJ2-7, with TRBD1 identical over 9 bases. With 6 bases clipped from V and 5 bases from J, the junction kept 5 bases outside the gene matches. The CDR3 runs 13 residues. Germline values: CDR1 KGHSH, CDR2 LQKENI. In DNA, the CDR3 is TGTGCCAGCTCCCAAACAGGGGGCGACGAGCAGTACTTC. Its protein is CASSQTGGDEQYF.

The rearrangement joins TRBV15 to TRBJ2-6, with 8 bases lining up with TRBD1. CDR1 is LNHNV and CDR2 is YYDKDF in the germline V gene (reference sequence). After removal of 5 bases from V and 0 bases from J, the junction contained 9 bases not matched to a gene. The CDR3 totals 18 residues. The CDR3 spells CATSLRQGQDSGANVLTF. CDR3 bases: TGTGCCACCAGCCTTAGGCAGGGACAGGACTCTGGGGCCAACGTCCTGACTTTC.

This rearrangement joins TRBV25-1 to TRBJ2-1, with TRBD1 identical over 9 bases. Germline V lookup: CDR1 MGHDK, CDR2 SYGVNS. The CDR3 extends over 16 amino acids. Trimming took 2 bases from V and 4 from J; bases not matched to a gene: 6. DNA of the CDR3: TGTGCCAGCAGTGAACCCGGGACAGGGAGATACAATGAGCAGTTCTTC. It codes for CASSEPGTGRYNEQFF.

The V call is TRBV5-6, the J call TRBJ1-4; 7 bases fit TRBD1. V lost 0 bases, J lost 1 base, and 9 bases stayed unmatched. The CDR3 runs 18 residues. Germline values: CDR1 SGHDT, CDR2 YYEEEE. The CDR3 spells CASSLVRLDRVTNEKLFF. The CDR3, as DNA: TGTGCCAGCAGCTTGGTGAGACTCGACAGGGTAACTAATGAAAAACTGTTTTTT.

This clone was seen more than once but under ten times. The chain combines TRBV30 with TRBJ1-4; maybe TRBD1 (5 bases). The CDR3 sequence is 13 residues long. Per the germline V gene, CDR1 is GTSNPN and CDR2 is SVGIG (reference sequence). Trimming left V 5 bases short and J 8 bases short, with 15 bases between. CDR3 in amino acids: CAWRRQGLEKLFF. In nucleotides, the CDR3 is TGTGCCTGGCGACGCCAGGGTCTAGAAAAACTGTTTTTT.

The V gene is TRBV5-1, the J gene TRBJ2-5; 9 positions match TRBD1. The CDR3 totals 15 residues. V gave up 2 bases and J gave up 0 bases; unmatched junction bases: 2. The germline CDR1 and CDR2 sequences are SGHRS and YFSETQ. The CDR3: CASSLGTGYQETQYF. CDR3 DNA: TGCGCCAGCAGCTTAGGGACAGGGTACCAAGAGACCCAGTACTTC.

The J gene is TRBJ2-1, the V gene TRBV18, with 9 nucleotides matching TRBD2. CDR3 length equals 16 residues. Per the germline V gene, CDR1 is KGHSH and CDR2 is LQKENI. The junction had 9 bases not matched to a gene; V was cut back by 3 bases and J by 6 bases. The CDR3 here is CASSPPRLAGPNEQFF. CDR3 DNA sequence: TGTGCCAGCTCACCGCCCCGCCTAGCGGGACCCAATGAGCAGTTCTTC.

The rearrangement joins TRBV28 to TRBJ2-3; 10 bases fit TRBD1. The J segment lost 8 bases and the V segment lost 11 bases, leaving 13 bases of the junction unmatched. Germline V CDR1 and CDR2: MDHEN, SYDVKM. The length of the CDR3 is 14 residues. The CDR3: CAGRGQGMSSTQYF. CDR3 in DNA: TGTGCCGGGCGGGGACAGGGGATGTCGTCTACGCAGTATTTT.

The CDR3 protein is CASSPLDFSGNTIYF. CDR3 nucleotides: TGTGCCAGCTCACCTCTAGATTTCTCTGGAAACACCATATATTTT. The rearrangement joins TRBV18 to TRBJ1-3; D is undetermined. Germline CDR1 reads KGHSH; CDR2 reads LQKENI. There are 15 residues in the CDR3. Trimming pared 3 bases from V and 0 bases from J, leaving 9 bases between.

The rearrangement joins TRBV18 to TRBJ1-1, with TRBD1 matching over 7 bases. CDR1 is KGHSH, CDR2 LQKENI, per germline. J lost 3 bases, V lost 3 bases, and 10 bases had no gene match. The CDR3 runs 16 residues. Here the CDR3 reads CASSPGQEKVDTEAFF. The CDR3 region has the DNA TGTGCCAGCTCACCCGGACAGGAAAAGGTGGACACTGAAGCTTTCTTT.

This chain uses TRBV30 with TRBJ2-7; D is uncertain. Germline values: CDR1 GTSNPN, CDR2 SVGIG (reference sequence). Trimming cost V 0 bases and J 2 bases, with 5 bases left between them. The CDR3 covers 12 residues. The DNA for the CDR3 is TGTGCCTGGAGTGTACAAACCTACGAGCAGTACTTC. It yields the protein CAWSVQTYEQYF.

The chain uses TRBV27 and TRBJ1-1; TRBD1 matches 7 bases. Germline V gives CDR1 MNHEY, CDR2 SMNVEV (reference sequence). V was clipped by 7 bases and J by 0 bases; unmatched bases: 2. The CDR3 consists of 13 residues. CDR3 DNA: TGTGCCAGCACCGACAGGGTGAACACTGAAGCTTTCTTT. Residues: CASTDRVNTEAFF.

This clone was seen once. This rearrangement joins TRBV6-6 to TRBJ2-7; D is ambiguous. CDR1 is MNHNY and CDR2 is SVGAGI in the germline V gene (reference sequence). The CDR3 consists of 14 residues. V was clipped by 6 bases and J by 4 bases, with 16 bases between them. The CDR3 coding sequence is TGTGCCAGCAGCCACTACGGCTCGGAGTACGAGCAGTACTTC. Amino acid sequence: CASSHYGSEYEQYF.